The T cell receptor (beta chain) described here comes from a study of blood T cell repertoires in COVID-19. About the research overall: From the United States, Italy and Spain came samples of acute and convalescent COVID-19. PBMCs, B-cell-depleted T cells, or T cells provided the cDNA or gDNA that made up the material.

Original processing notes: Cell counts per sample came from amplifying reference gene primers. Clones were sequenced by immunoSEQ multiplex PCR, and TCRdb holds only the in-frame ones, with some missing. V, J and clone size reflect that table, while D and trimming were determined from the DNA. This sample has some 290,000 clones; roughly 87% occur once, and the top ten carry roughly 2.4%. This clone was seen only a few times. CDR1 is LGHNT, CDR2 FRNRAP, per germline. The CDR3 is 15 amino acids. Deletions cut 6 bases from V and 0 bases from J, with 12 bases between. This rearrangement joins TRBV12-5 to TRBJ2-1; D is possibly TRBD1 (6 bases). The sequenced sample consisted of peripheral blood. This clonotype originated in a woman between 50 and 59 years old who had recovered from COVID-19. CDR3 loop: CASGGPGASYNEQFF. Here the CDR3 DNA reads TGTGCTAGTGGCGGACCAGGGGCCTCCTACAATGAGCAGTTCTTC.